Shown below are 8 T cell receptor beta chains from a single sample sequenced in a study of blood T cell repertoires in COVID-19. Sequencing was performed with immunoSEQ multiplex PCR; in TCRdb, only in-frame clones are kept and a portion is missing. The sample carries 65,000 to 70,000 clones, around 84% recorded once. The sample consisted of peripheral blood. The receptor source for this set is a man aged 50 to 59 with acute or convalescent COVID-19.

The chain is built from TRBV7-6 and TRBJ2-7, with a weak D call TRBD2 (7 bases). V gave up 8 bases and J gave up 3 bases, with 14 bases separating them. The CDR3 has 13 residues. CDR1 is SGHVS and CDR2 is FNYEAQ in the germline V gene. The CDR3 protein is CASSRGGDYEQYF. DNA of the CDR3: TGTGCCAGCTCAAGGGGGGGGGACTACGAGCAGTACTTC.

This clone occurred once. The chain has TRBV6-1 and TRBJ2-4; D is perhaps TRBD1 (6 bases). Germline V CDR1 and CDR2: MNHNS, SASEGT. The CDR3 contains 16 residues. Trimming left V 5 bases short and J 4 bases short, with 18 bases between. The CDR3 sequence: CASSQDPGVAKNIQYF. In DNA, the CDR3 is TGTGCCAGCAGTCAAGACCCAGGGGTGGCAAAAAACATTCAGTACTTC.

The chain has TRBV11-1 and TRBJ2-5; D is unclear. Trimming stripped 1 base from V and 2 bases from J, with 5 bases between. Germline-derived CDR1 and CDR2 are SGHAT and FQDESV (reference sequence). This CDR3 contains 13 residues. The CDR3 region is CASSLVTQETQYF. The CDR3 DNA reads TGTGCCAGCAGCTTAGTTACACAAGAGACCCAGTACTTC.

The chain has TRBV30 and TRBJ2-3; 9 bases agree with TRBD2. The J segment lost 2 bases and the V segment lost 8 bases, leaving 8 bases of the junction unmatched. This CDR3 contains 14 residues. The V gene's germline CDR1 is GTSNPN and CDR2 SVGIG (reference sequence). The CDR3 sequence is CAGRLAGLTDTQYF. The DNA of the CDR3 is TGTGCCGGCCGTCTAGCGGGGCTCACAGATACGCAGTATTTT.

V is TRBV5-8 and J is TRBJ1-2, with 8 bases matching TRBD1. The CDR3 extends over 17 amino acids. V gave up 4 bases and J gave up 2 bases; unmatched junction bases: 13. CDR1 and CDR2 (germline): SGHTS, YDEGEE. The DNA of the CDR3 is TGTGCCAGCAGCCGACTGGACAGGGTGGGGGGAAACTATGGCTACACCTTC. Translation gives CASSRLDRVGGNYGYTF.

DNA for the CDR3: TGTGCCAGCAGTTCTCGGCCGGGGGACTCACCCCTCCACTTT. Encoded protein: CASSSRPGDSPLHF. The chain uses TRBV6-5 and TRBJ1-6; perhaps TRBD1 as D (5 bases). The CDR3 contains 14 residues. V shed 4 bases and J shed 10 bases, with 14 bases lying between them. Germline V lookup: CDR1 MNHEY, CDR2 SVGAGI.

The rearrangement uses TRBV7-9 and TRBJ1-2, with D tentatively TRBD1 (5 bases). The germline V gene encodes CDR1 SEHNR and CDR2 FQNEAQ (reference sequence). Trimming pared 5 bases from V and 0 bases from J, leaving 10 bases between. The CDR3 length is 14 residues. The CDR3 DNA is TGTGCCAGCAGCCCAAGGGGTACTAACTATGGCTACACCTTC. Translated, it gives CASSPRGTNYGYTF.

The chain links TRBV5-1 to TRBJ2-1; 15 positions agree with TRBD2. There are 18 residues in the CDR3. CDR1 SGHRS and CDR2 YFSETQ come from the germline V gene. J lost 8 bases, V lost 1 base, and 10 bases had no gene match. DNA for the CDR3: TGCGCCAGCAGCTTGTCGGGGGGACTAGCGGGAGGACTGGATGAGCAGTTCTTC. It yields the protein CASSLSGGLAGGLDEQFF.